Below are 20 T cell receptor beta chains sequenced from a single sample in a study of CD8 T cells in Susac syndrome. Random hexamers were used to reverse transcribe roughly 0.45 to 1 ug of RNA. One entry per CDR3 protein, called by TCRdb with MiXCR from the immunoSEQ multiplex PCR reads. The sample includes approximately 190,000 distinct CDR3 sequences, under 95% of them seen just once. Sequenced input: CD4+ T cells from PBMCs. All receptors come from a human donor in good health.

The J gene is TRBJ2-6, the V gene TRBV9; D might be TRBD1 or TRBD2, each matching 5 bases. With 0 bases removed from V and 2 bases from J, the gap between germline ends came to 12 bases. This CDR3 has 17 residues. Germline CDR1 is SGDLS and CDR2 is YYNGEE. CDR3 coding DNA: TGTGCCAGCAGCGTAGGGCTCGGGGACCCTGGGGCCAACGTCCTGACTTTC. Its protein product is CASSVGLGDPGANVLTF.

The chain employs TRBV5-1 and TRBJ2-7; the D gene is possibly TRBD2 (6 bases). The V gene's germline CDR1 is SGHRS and CDR2 YFSETQ. Trimming shortened V by 0 bases and J by 5 bases, and 12 bases separated the two germline ends. The CDR3 is made up of 14 amino acids. CDR3 loop: CASSLELTSHEQYF. CDR3 bases: TGCGCCAGCAGCTTGGAGCTGACTAGTCACGAGCAGTACTTC.

This chain uses TRBV6-5 with TRBJ2-1, with 7 nucleotides matching TRBD1. This CDR3 comprises 15 residues. The germline CDR1 and CDR2 sequences are MNHEY and SVGAGI. V was clipped by 2 bases and J by 6 bases; unmatched bases: 7. CDR3 nucleotide sequence: TGTGCCAGCAGTTACAGGGGGCCCCTACCCAATGAGCAGTTCTTC. Amino acid sequence: CASSYRGPLPNEQFF.

In nucleotides, the CDR3 is TGTGCCATCTCAGGGAGCTCCTACGAGCAGTACTTC. Its translation is CAISGSSYEQYF. The V gene is TRBV10-3, the J gene TRBJ2-7; D may be TRBD1 or TRBD2 (5 bases each). V lost 8 bases and J lost 0, with 8 bases in between. The germline V gene encodes CDR1 ENHRY and CDR2 SYGVKD. This CDR3 has 12 amino acids.

The DNA of the CDR3 is TGTGCCATCAGCCCTACGGACTACGAGCAGTACTTC. Its translation is CAISPTDYEQYF. The chain recombines TRBV10-3 with TRBJ2-7; D remains ambiguous. V was clipped by 6 bases and J by 3 bases, with 9 bases between them. Germline CDR1 ENHRY, CDR2 SYGVKD. The length of the CDR3 is 12 residues.

The chain carries TRBV3-1 and TRBJ1-1, with 9 bases that match TRBD1. This CDR3 is built from 14 residues. With 3 bases clipped from V and 7 bases from J, the junction kept 6 bases outside the gene matches. Per the germline V gene, CDR1 is LGHDT and CDR2 is YNNKEL (reference sequence). The CDR3 region is CASSQRTGADEAFF. Written as DNA, the CDR3 is TGTGCCAGCAGCCAGCGGACAGGGGCCGATGAAGCTTTCTTT.

V usage is TRBV7-2 and J usage is TRBJ2-5; maybe TRBD1 (6 bases). The CDR3 is 13 residues long. Per germline, CDR1 SGHTA and CDR2 FQGNSA. V shed 5 bases and J shed 2 bases, with 9 bases lying between them. The CDR3 DNA sequence: TGTGCCAGCAGCCCCACAGGGCAAGAGACCCAGTACTTC. Translated, it gives CASSPTGQETQYF. Combining the CDR3 with reference TRBV7-2 and TRBJ2-5 gives the whole variable domain GAGVSQSPSNKVTEKGKDVELRCDPISGHTALYWYRQSLGQGLEFLIYFQGNSAPDKSGLPSDRFSAERTGGSVSTLTIQRTQQEDSAVYLCASSPTGQETQYFGPGTRLLVL.

V gene TRBV19 combines with J gene TRBJ1-2; 8 positions agree with TRBD1. The CDR3 spans 17 residues. V dropped 3 bases and J dropped 1; count of bases not matched to a gene: 10. Germline lookup yields CDR1 LNHDA and CDR2 SQIVND (reference sequence). Here the CDR3 DNA reads TGTGCCAGTAGTATCGCGGCAGGGGGCAGGATTAACTATGGCTACACCTTC. It codes for CASSIAAGGRINYGYTF.

The genes are TRBV5-1 and TRBJ1-3; D unclear. V dropped 0 bases and J dropped 1 base, with 11 bases sitting between them. The CDR3 sequence is 16 residues long. Germline assignment: CDR1 SGHRS and CDR2 YFSETQ. As DNA, the CDR3 is TGCGCCAGCAGCTTGGCCGGAGGTATTTCTGGAAACACCATATATTTT. It yields the protein CASSLAGGISGNTIYF.

This rearrangement joins TRBV20-1 to TRBJ2-5; perhaps TRBD1 as D (6 bases). V was clipped by 1 base and J by 4 bases, with 13 bases between them. The germline gives CDR1 DFQATT, CDR2 SNEGSKA (reference sequence). CDR3 size: 14 residues. DNA for the CDR3: TGCAGTGCTAGAGTTGCAGGGGCTACAGAGACCCAGTACTTC. Translated: CSARVAGATETQYF.

The chain recombines TRBV28 with TRBJ2-7; 10 bases map to TRBD1. The CDR3 length is 14 residues. Trimming cost V 6 bases and J 3 bases; bases outside gene matches: 5. The germline CDR1 and CDR2 sequences are MDHEN and SYDVKM. This CDR3 reads CASRRTGGDYEQYV. The CDR3 DNA reads as TGTGCCAGCAGGCGGACAGGGGGGGACTACGAGCAGTACGTC.

This chain links TRBV4-3 with TRBJ2-2, with D possibly matching TRBD2 (5 bases). Trimming stripped 0 bases from V and 3 bases from J, with 8 bases between. The CDR3 extends over 15 amino acids. Germline V CDR1 and CDR2: LGHNA, YSLEER. The CDR3 protein is CASSQDAGYTGELFF. CDR3 nucleotide sequence: TGCGCCAGCAGCCAAGATGCGGGCTACACCGGGGAGCTGTTTTTT.

In this sample, this clonotype turned up once. The chain links TRBV6-2 or TRBV6-3 to TRBJ2-1; 10 bases line up with TRBD2. Germline V gene lookup returns CDR1 MNHEY and CDR2 SVGEGT. The CDR3 covers 15 residues. V lost 5 bases and J lost 5; bases outside the gene matches: 6. Here the CDR3 reads CASSRSGGNNNEQFF. The CDR3 DNA is TGTGCCAGCAGTCGTAGCGGGGGGAATAACAATGAGCAGTTCTTC.

The CDR3 DNA sequence: TGCAGTGCTAGAGAGCCGACCCGGATAAATCAGCCCCAGCATTTT. It translates to CSAREPTRINQPQHF. The chain links TRBV20-1 to TRBJ1-5; D not resolved. CDR1 DFQATT and CDR2 SNEGSKA come from the germline V gene (reference sequence). The CDR3 covers 15 residues. Trimming removed 0 bases from V and 4 bases from J, with 13 bases in between.

This clonotype was seen just once. The chain uses TRBV25-1 and TRBJ1-2; 7 bases line up with TRBD1. Trimming cost V 2 bases and J 2 bases; bases outside gene matches: 5. The CDR3 covers 15 residues. Per the germline V gene, CDR1 is MGHDK and CDR2 is SYGVNS. The CDR3 DNA reads TGTGCCAGCAGTGAAATGGGGGACAGCAACTATGGCTACACCTTC. It codes for CASSEMGDSNYGYTF.

The chain recombines TRBV5-4 with TRBJ2-2; D remains ambiguous. The CDR3 consists of 14 residues. V gave up 6 bases and J gave up 5 bases, with 14 bases separating them. Germline CDR1 and CDR2: SGHNT and YYREEE (reference sequence). The CDR3 sequence is CASTTPMGTGELFF. The CDR3 DNA sequence: TGTGCCAGCACCACCCCCATGGGTACCGGGGAGCTGTTTTTT.

This clonotype was observed a single time. For the CDR3, the DNA is TGCGCCAGCAGCCGGACAGGGGGGAGCATTGAAGCTTTCTTT. It is translated as CASSRTGGSIEAFF. The V gene is TRBV5-1, the J gene TRBJ1-1; 10 nucleotides align to TRBD1. Germline V gene sequence: CDR1 SGHRS, CDR2 YFSETQ. Trimming at V came to 4 bases and at J to 7 bases, leaving 7 bases not matched to a gene. The CDR3 totals 14 residues.

The V and J genes are TRBV29-1 and TRBJ2-5; D possibly corresponds to TRBD2 (7 bases). CDR1 and CDR2 from the germline V gene are SQVTM and ANQGSEA. CDR3 length equals 12 residues. The V end was cut by 5 bases, the J end by 5 bases, with 12 bases between. Here the CDR3 DNA reads TGCAGCGTTCGGGGGGCCGGGGAGACCCAGTACTTC. Residues: CSVRGAGETQYF. Full variable domain (rest looked up from reference TRBV29-1 and TRBJ2-5): SAVISQKPSRDICQRGTSLTIQCQVDSQVTMMFWYRQQPGQSLTLIATANQGSEATYESGFVIDKFPISRPNLTFSTLTVSNMSPEDSSIYLCSVRGAGETQYFGPGTRLLVL.

This chain links TRBV19 with TRBJ2-3; 7 positions agree with TRBD1. Germline V gene data show CDR1 as LNHDA and CDR2 as SQIVND (reference sequence). This CDR3 contains 15 residues. Unmatched junction bases numbered 7, after V lost 5 bases and J lost 2 bases. CDR3 nucleotides: TGTGCCAGTAGTTTCTGGACAGGCAACACAGATACGCAGTATTTT. This codes for CASSFWTGNTDTQYF.

This sequence joins TRBV6-5 and TRBJ1-5; possible D gene TRBD1, 5 bases. Germline V gene lookup returns CDR1 MNHEY and CDR2 SVGAGI. The CDR3 is 15 amino acids. Trimming shortened V by 0 bases and J by 4 bases, and 10 bases separated the two germline ends. CDR3 loop: CASSYSAGLNQPQHF. The CDR3 nucleotides read TGTGCCAGCAGTTACTCCGCAGGGCTTAATCAGCCCCAGCATTTT.